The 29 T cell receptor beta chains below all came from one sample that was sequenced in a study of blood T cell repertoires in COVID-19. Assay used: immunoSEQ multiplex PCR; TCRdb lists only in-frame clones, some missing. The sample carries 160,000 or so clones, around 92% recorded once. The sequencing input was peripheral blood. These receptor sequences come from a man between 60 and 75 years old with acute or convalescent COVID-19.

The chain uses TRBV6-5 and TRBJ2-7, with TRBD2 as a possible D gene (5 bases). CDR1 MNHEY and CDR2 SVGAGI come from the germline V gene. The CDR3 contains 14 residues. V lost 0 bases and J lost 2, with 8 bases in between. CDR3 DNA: TGTGCCAGCAGTTACTCGAGGGTAGCCTACGAGCAGTACTTC. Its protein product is CASSYSRVAYEQYF.

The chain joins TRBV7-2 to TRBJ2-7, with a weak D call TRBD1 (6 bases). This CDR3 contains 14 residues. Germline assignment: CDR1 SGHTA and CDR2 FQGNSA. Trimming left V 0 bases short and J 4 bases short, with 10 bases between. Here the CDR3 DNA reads TGTGCCAGCAGCTTAGCACAGGGCTTTTACGAGCAGTACTTC. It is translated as CASSLAQGFYEQYF. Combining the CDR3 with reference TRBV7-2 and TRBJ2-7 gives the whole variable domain GAGVSQSPSNKVTEKGKDVELRCDPISGHTALYWYRQSLGQGLEFLIYFQGNSAPDKSGLPSDRFSAERTGGSVSTLTIQRTQQEDSAVYLCASSLAQGFYEQYFGPGTRLTVT.

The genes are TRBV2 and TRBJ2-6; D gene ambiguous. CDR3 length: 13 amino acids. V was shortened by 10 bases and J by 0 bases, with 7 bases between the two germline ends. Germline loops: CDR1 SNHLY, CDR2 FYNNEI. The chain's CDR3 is CANYYSGANVLTF. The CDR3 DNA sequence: TGTGCCAACTACTACTCTGGGGCCAACGTCCTGACTTTC.

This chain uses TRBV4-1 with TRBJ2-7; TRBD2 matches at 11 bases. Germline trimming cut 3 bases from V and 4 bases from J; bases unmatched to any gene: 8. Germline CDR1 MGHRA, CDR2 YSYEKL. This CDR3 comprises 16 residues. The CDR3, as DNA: TGCGCCAGCAGCCAGGATGCCACTAGCGGGGGATACGAGCAGTACTTC. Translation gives CASSQDATSGGYEQYF.

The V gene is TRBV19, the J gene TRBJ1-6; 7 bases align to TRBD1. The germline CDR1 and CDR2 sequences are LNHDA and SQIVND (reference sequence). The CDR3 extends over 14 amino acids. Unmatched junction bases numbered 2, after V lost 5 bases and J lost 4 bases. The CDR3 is CASSGGQYNSPLHF. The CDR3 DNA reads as TGTGCCAGTAGTGGGGGACAGTATAATTCACCCCTCCACTTT. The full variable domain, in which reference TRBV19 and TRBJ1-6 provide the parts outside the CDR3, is DGGITQSPKYLFRKEGQNVTLSCEQNLNHDAMYWYRQDPGQGLRLIYYSQIVNDFQKGDIAEGYSVSREKKESFPLTVTSAQKNPTAFYLCASSGGQYNSPLHFGNGTRLTVT.

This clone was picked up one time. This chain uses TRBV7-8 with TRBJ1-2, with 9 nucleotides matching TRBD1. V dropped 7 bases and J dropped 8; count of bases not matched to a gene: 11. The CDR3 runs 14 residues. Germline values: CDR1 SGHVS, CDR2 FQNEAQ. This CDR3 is CASNPGQGIKGYTF. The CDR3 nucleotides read TGTGCCAGCAACCCGGGACAGGGTATCAAGGGCTACACCTTC.

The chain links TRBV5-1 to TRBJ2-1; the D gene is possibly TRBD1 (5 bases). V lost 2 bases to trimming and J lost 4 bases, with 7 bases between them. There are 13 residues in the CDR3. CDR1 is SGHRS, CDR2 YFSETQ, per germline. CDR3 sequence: CASSLQVYNEQFF. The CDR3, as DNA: TGCGCCAGCAGCTTACAGGTATACAATGAGCAGTTCTTC.

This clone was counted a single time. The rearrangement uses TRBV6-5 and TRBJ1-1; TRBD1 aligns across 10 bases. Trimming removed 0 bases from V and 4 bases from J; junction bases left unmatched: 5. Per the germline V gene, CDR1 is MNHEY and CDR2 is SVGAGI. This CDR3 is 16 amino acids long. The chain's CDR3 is CASSYSTGTGVTEAFF. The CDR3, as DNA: TGTGCCAGCAGTTACTCGACTGGGACAGGGGTCACTGAAGCTTTCTTT.

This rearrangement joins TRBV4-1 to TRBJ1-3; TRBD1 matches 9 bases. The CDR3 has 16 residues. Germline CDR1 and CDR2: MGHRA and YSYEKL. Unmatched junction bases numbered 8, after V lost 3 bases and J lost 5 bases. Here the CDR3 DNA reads TGCGCCAGCAGCCAGGCCGGGACAGGGCTGAGAAACACCATATATTTT. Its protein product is CASSQAGTGLRNTIYF.

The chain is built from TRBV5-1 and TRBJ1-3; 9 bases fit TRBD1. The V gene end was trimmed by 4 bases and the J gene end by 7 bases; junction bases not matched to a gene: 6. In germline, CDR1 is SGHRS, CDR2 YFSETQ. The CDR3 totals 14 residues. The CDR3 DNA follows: TGCGCCAGCAGCCTTGGGACAGGGAGGAACACCATATATTTT. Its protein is CASSLGTGRNTIYF.

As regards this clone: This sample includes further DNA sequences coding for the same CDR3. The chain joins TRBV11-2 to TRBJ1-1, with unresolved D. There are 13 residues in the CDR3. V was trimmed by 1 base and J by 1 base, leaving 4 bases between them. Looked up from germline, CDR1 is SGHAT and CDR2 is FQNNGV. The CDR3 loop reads CASSLGGNTEAFF. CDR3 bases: TGTGCCAGCAGCTTAGGAGGGAACACTGAAGCTTTCTTT.

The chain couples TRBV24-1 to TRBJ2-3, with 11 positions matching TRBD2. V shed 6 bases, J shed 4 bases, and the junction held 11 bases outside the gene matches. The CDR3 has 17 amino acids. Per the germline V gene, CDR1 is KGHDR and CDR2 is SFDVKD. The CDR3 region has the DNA TGTGCCACCAGTTTCGCCGGGACTAGCGGTCGAGCAGATACGCAGTATTTT. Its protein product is CATSFAGTSGRADTQYF.

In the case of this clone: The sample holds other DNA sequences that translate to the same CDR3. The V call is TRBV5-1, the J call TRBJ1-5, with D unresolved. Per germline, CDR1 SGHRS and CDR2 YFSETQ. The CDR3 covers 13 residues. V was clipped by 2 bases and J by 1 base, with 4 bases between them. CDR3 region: CASSFESNQPQHF. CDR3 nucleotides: TGCGCCAGCAGCTTTGAGAGCAATCAGCCCCAGCATTTT.

The CDR3 loop is CASRDRSTDTQYF. The CDR3 coding sequence is TGTGCCAGCAGGGACAGAAGCACAGATACGCAGTATTTT. The chain employs TRBV6-5 and TRBJ2-3; TRBD1 is a possible D gene (6 bases). V lost 6 bases and J 0 bases, leaving 7 bases between the germline ends. Germline lookup yields CDR1 MNHEY and CDR2 SVGAGI. The CDR3 length is 13 residues.

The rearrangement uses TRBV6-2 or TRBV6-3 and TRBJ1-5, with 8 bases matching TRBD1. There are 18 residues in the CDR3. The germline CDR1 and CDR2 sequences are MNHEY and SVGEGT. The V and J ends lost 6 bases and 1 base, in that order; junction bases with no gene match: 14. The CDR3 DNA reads TGTGCCAGCAGCCGCGACAGGGGAAGCGGTGCGAGCAATCAGCCCCAGCATTTT. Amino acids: CASSRDRGSGASNQPQHF.

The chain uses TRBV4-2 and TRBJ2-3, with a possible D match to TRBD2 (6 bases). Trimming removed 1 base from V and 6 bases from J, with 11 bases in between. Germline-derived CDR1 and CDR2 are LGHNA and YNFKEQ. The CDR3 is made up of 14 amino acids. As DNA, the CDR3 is TGTGCCAGCAGCCAAGGGTTAGGAGGGGATACGCAGTATTTT. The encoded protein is CASSQGLGGDTQYF.

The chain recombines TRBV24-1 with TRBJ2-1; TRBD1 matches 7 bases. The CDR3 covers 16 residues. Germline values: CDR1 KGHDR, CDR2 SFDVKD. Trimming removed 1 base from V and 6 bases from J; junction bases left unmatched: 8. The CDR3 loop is CATSDFSPTGVNEQFF. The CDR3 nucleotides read TGTGCCACCAGTGATTTCTCCCCTACAGGGGTCAATGAGCAGTTCTTC.

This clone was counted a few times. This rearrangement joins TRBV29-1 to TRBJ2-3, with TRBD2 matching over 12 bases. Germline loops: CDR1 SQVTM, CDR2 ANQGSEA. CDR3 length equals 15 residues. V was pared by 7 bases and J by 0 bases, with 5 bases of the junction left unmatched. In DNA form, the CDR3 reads TGCAGCGCTACTAGCGGGGGGCATAGCACAGATACGCAGTATTTT. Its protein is CSATSGGHSTDTQYF.

The CDR3 loop reads CASSRNTGVNGYTF. The CDR3 DNA follows: TGTGCCAGCAGTCGGAATACAGGGGTGAATGGCTACACCTTC. The rearrangement uses TRBV6-5 and TRBJ1-2; TRBD1 matches at 7 bases. This CDR3 is 14 amino acids long. CDR1 is MNHEY, CDR2 SVGAGI, per germline. The V and J ends lost 5 bases and 6 bases, in that order; junction bases with no gene match: 9.

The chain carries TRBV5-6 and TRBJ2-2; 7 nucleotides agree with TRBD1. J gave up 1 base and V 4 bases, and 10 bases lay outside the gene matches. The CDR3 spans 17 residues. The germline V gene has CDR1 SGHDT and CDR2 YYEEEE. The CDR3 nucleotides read TGTGCCAGCAGCACCCACGCCGGGACAGTGAACACCGGGGAGCTGTTTTTT. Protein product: CASSTHAGTVNTGELFF.

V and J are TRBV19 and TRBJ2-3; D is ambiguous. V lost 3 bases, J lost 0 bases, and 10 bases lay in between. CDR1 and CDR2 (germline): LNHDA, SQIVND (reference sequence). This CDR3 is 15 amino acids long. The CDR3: CASSIGNPSTDTQYF. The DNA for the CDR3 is TGTGCCAGTAGTATCGGTAACCCGAGCACAGATACGCAGTATTTT. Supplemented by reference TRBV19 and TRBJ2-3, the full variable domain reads DGGITQSPKYLFRKEGQNVTLSCEQNLNHDAMYWYRQDPGQGLRLIYYSQIVNDFQKGDIAEGYSVSREKKESFPLTVTSAQKNPTAFYLCASSIGNPSTDTQYFGPGTRLTVL.

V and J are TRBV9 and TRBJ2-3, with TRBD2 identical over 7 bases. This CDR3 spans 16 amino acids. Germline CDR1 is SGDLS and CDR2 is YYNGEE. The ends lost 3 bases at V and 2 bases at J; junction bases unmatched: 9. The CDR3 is CASSGRLAEHTDTQYF. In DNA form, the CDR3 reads TGTGCCAGCAGCGGGAGACTAGCCGAACACACAGATACGCAGTATTTT. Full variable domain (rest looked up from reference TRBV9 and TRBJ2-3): DSGVTQTPKHLITATGQRVTLRCSPRSGDLSVYWYQQSLDQGLQFLIQYYNGEERAKGNILERFSAQQFPDLHSELNLSSLELGDSALYFCASSGRLAEHTDTQYFGPGTRLTVL.

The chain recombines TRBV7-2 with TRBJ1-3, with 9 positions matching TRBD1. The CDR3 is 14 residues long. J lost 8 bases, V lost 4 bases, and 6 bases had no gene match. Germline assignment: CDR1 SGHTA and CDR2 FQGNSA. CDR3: CASSSPGQGDTIYF. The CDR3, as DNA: TGTGCCAGCAGCTCCCCGGGACAGGGTGACACCATATATTTT.

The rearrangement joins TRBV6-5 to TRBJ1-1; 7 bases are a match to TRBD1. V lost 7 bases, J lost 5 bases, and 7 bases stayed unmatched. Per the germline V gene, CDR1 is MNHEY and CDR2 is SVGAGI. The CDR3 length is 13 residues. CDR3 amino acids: CASTKGTVTEAFF. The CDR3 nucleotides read TGTGCCAGCACCAAAGGGACAGTAACTGAAGCTTTCTTT.

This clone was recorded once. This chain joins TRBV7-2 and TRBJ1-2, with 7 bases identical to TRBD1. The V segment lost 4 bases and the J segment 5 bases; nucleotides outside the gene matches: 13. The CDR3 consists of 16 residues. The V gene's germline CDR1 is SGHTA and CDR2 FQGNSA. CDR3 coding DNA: TGTGCCAGCAGCTCCAACCCCAGGGGGACTTTATATGGCTACACCTTC. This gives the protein CASSSNPRGTLYGYTF.

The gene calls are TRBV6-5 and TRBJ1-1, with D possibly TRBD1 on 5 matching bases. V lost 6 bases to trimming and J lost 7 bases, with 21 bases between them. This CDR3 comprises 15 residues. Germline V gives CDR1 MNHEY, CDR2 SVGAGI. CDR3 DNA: TGTGCCAGCAGCCCAAGTGTAGCAGGGAGGGGTGAAGCTTTCTTT. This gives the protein CASSPSVAGRGEAFF.

DNA of the CDR3: TGCAGCGTTTCCGGGGTCTACAATGAGCAGTTCTTC. It translates to CSVSGVYNEQFF. The genes are TRBV29-1 and TRBJ2-1, with D perhaps matching TRBD2 (5 bases). V lost 5 bases to trimming and J lost 3 bases, with 8 bases between them. This CDR3 is 12 amino acids long. The V gene's germline CDR1 is SQVTM and CDR2 ANQGSEA.

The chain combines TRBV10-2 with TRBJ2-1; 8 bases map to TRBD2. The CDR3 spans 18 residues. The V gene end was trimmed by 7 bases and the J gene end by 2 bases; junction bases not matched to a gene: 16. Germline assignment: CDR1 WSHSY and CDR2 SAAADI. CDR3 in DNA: TGCGCCAGCATTTCTCCGGGGGAACGGCGGGGGGCCTACAATGAGCAGTTCTTC. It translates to CASISPGERRGAYNEQFF.

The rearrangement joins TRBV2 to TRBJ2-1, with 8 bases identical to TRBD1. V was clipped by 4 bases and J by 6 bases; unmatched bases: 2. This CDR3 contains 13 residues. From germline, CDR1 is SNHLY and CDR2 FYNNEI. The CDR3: CASSGTGSNEQFF. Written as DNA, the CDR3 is TGTGCCAGCAGTGGGACAGGGAGCAATGAGCAGTTCTTC.